This T cell receptor beta chain derives from a study of cytomegalovirus exposure and HLA in healthy donors (TCRdb year 2017). About the study as a whole: An earlier analysis of 587 of the donors reported approximately 280 Gb of sequence data and 100 million to 120 million unique TCR beta sequences obtained from about 179 million T cells. Along with the roughly 670-subject first cohort, a separate validation cohort of over a hundred different subjects was used. To decide whether each TCR beta V gene segment behaved as functional or pseudogenic, an earlier analysis of 587 of the donors relied on high-throughput TCR beta sequencing. In the later analysis, no new phenotypic data were used to find candidate immune exposures; instead, reliance was placed on TCR beta sequences and their occurrence across donors. Because of strong linkage in the cohort, roughly five DR-DQ haplotypes were treated as single units for association and clustering. All discovery cohort repertoires had been generated using a single sequencing platform. The study used immunosequencing to profile the T cell repertoires of 666 subjects and linked those repertoires to cytomegalovirus serostatus. Donor age, sex, ethnicity and CMV serostatus were compiled together with the repertoire data. Typing coverage differed by locus: A, B, C, DRB1 and DQB1 were typed in roughly 620-630 donors, DQA1 in about 500, DPA1 in approximately 610, and DPB1 in just under 490. Both class I and class II loci were covered by HLA typing, at four-digit resolution. An early release covering roughly 600 HLA-typed donors comprised approximately 290 gigabases of sequencing data and around 85 million unique TCR sequences. To study patterns of TCR occurrence, a later analysis re-analyzed previously published TCR beta repertoires from under 750 donors and added high-resolution HLA genotyping. The genetic ancestry cluster associated with self-reported Caucasian donors included 80% to 90% of the roughly 400 genotyped donors. To predict cytomegalovirus infection status, the study brought together high-throughput TCR immunosequencing, statistical association of individual TCRs with disease status, and machine learning. In a later genetic analysis, genome-wide SNP genotypes for about three fifths of the roughly 670 donors were used, and that subset was treated as a discovery cohort. Among some 400 genotyped donors of the cohort, an average of approximately 240,000 unique TCR beta nucleotide sequences were sequenced per donor, 15% to 20% of them non-productive. The study aimed to test whether signatures of past pathogen exposure could be identified by cataloging public T cell receptors.

Note on this clone: No antigen is known for it. The sample holds no much larger clone one base away, and base qualities are not on file.

Library construction relied on the immunoSEQ multiplex PCR assay. For the multiplex PCR, a mixture combining 60 forward primers for TCR Vbeta segments and 13 reverse primers for TCR Jbeta segments was used. The CDR3 region of rearranged TCR beta genes was amplified from genomic DNA by a multiplex PCR assay. The amplified TCR beta libraries were sequenced on the Illumina HiSeq System as 87-base-pair reads. For the original study's pipeline: A later analysis counted around 72 million unique TCR beta chains across the 666 repertoires, and some 11 million of these chains were shared by at least two donors. A nearest-neighbor algorithm error-corrected the raw reads and collapsed the reads into unique sequences, merging closely related sequences to remove PCR and sequencing errors. V, D and J gene segments were assigned by aligning CDR3 sequences to IMGT reference sequences. For a sequence to be retained, a match of at least six nucleotides to both a V gene segment and a J gene segment was required. A rearrangement counted as productive if the CDR3 had no stop codons and remained in frame with V and J, and every other rearrangement counted as non-productive. CDR3 was defined according to IMGT convention as the region running from the second conserved V-encoded cysteine to the conserved J-encoded phenylalanine. The earlier analysis of 500 to 600 of the donors excluded sequences that lacked an unambiguous match to a single V gene segment. An earlier analysis of 550 to 650 of the donors classified V segments as functional when productive rearrangements were above 56.7% and as segregating when the standard deviation between donors was above 5%. To diagnose cytomegalovirus status from the catalog of TCR beta chain sequences, a statistical classification framework was built. In a later analysis, TCR nucleotide sequences were compared against IMGT/GENE-DB human TR gene sequences so that V and J genes could be assigned. The TCRdist pipeline was used in a later analysis to assign CDR3 sequences and most-parsimonious VDJ recombination scenarios. In a later analysis, each TCR beta chain was defined by its CDR3 amino acid sequence together with its V-gene family, and reads lacking a unique V-gene family were excluded. In a later analysis, fewer than 600 highly shared, low-generation-probability nucleotide sequences were removed to address suspected cross-contamination and a sequencing artifact. For each public chain, a later analysis derived a clonal expansion index from normalized ranks of inferred template counts within each repertoire. In a later analysis, generation probabilities were computed with a VDJ recombination model fitted to out-of-frame rearrangements, and the resulting probabilities were checked against IGoR. In a later analysis, TCR-TCR, TCR-HLA and TCR-CMV co-occurrence was scored with hypergeometric tests, and a repertoire-size bias correction was applied to TCR pairs. False discovery rates were estimated in a later analysis by permuting HLA or CMV assignments 20 times. In a later analysis, co-occurring TCRs were grouped using DBSCAN, with TCRdist sequence similarity added in when clustering inside HLA-allele-positive subsets. For co-occurrence clustering, repertoires with fewer than 30,000 or more than 120,000 public chains were excluded, along with a handful of repertoires with anomalous nucleotide sharing. TCRdb took this table from immuneACCESS and kept in-frame rearrangements with V and J called. Such tables lack part of the clones; where checked against another copy, unresolved V genes explain under half of the gap, and the rest is unexplained. The DNA was the basis for D and trimming; V, J and clone size are from that table. Present in this sample are some 170,000 clones, roughly 81% of which were seen just once. The ten most abundant clones make up roughly 4.9% of the sample.

On the study overall, not on this receptor specifically: Broadly in line with IMGT annotations, most TCR beta V segments showed up in productive rearrangements about 87% or about 30% of the time in an earlier analysis of around 600 of the donors. The study listed 164 TCR beta chains as associated with cytomegalovirus. Because counts were too low, about 18 rarely observed V segments, including chromosome 9 orphons, were excluded from the earlier analysis of 587 of the donors. In a later analysis, several top co-occurrence clusters were reported to appear linked to parvovirus B19, influenza, CMV and Epstein-Barr virus. A further reported finding was that TCR beta sequences accurately predicted the HLA-A and HLA-B alleles for most subjects in the first cohort. In a later analysis, the rate of TCR association differed among HLA loci, with DRB1 alleles having the most associated TCRs and HLA-C alleles having the fewest. In a later analysis, around 17,000 TCR beta sequences were associated with specific HLA alleles at a false discovery rate of 0.05. Compared with the approximately 670-donor mean, donors in an Asian-associated ancestry cluster had fewer N-insertions in productive TCRs, according to a later genetic analysis. The authors suggested that the approach could potentially be extended to other disease states and immunological phenotypes. In a later genetic analysis, a missense DCLRE1C variant was associated with V-gene and J-gene trimming of TCR beta chains, and the association was replicated in an independent cohort. Only TCR beta chains were sequenced in this cohort, and the absence of alpha or paired-chain data limited detectable features. When HLA alleles, especially DR and DQ, strongly co-occurred, attributing TCR associations to individual alleles was difficult. A group of highly shared sequence variants was considered likely to be a technical artifact of the sequencing pipeline. Linkage disequilibrium might explain the correlated functional status among segregating V segments, but an unknown experimental factor could not be excluded. Compared with equally common non-associated chains, HLA-associated TCR beta chains in a later analysis were more clonally expanded and had lower generation probabilities. Three of the identified cytomegalovirus-associated TCR beta chains were confirmed in vitro to be specific for cytomegalovirus antigens. Across donors, most TCR sequences were observed very rarely, whereas some public TCRs were present in many individuals. Because the 87-base-pair reads could not distinguish some IMGT-functional V segments, including TRBV6-2 and TRBV6-3, those segments were excluded. According to a later analysis, most CMV-associated TCR beta chains appeared to be HLA-restricted, and the HLA associations seemed to be driven largely by CMV exposure. The classifier was reported to diagnose cytomegalovirus status with high specificity and sensitivity in both the original and validation cohorts. For the cohort, immune exposure information was limited to CMV serostatus. Roughly uniform sequencing depth across donors was assumed in presence/absence analyses, although this assumption may not hold. Because some donors lacked HLA typing at each locus, the association tests relied only on the typed subset.

Counted from cysteine to phenylalanine, this CDR3 has 17 amino acids. Only the CDR3 part of the read is kept: 51 bases, read in frame from the first base. V and J are trimmed by 4 bases and 5 bases, and the gene matches miss 16 bases of the junction. Reading the germline V gene gives CDR1 SGHRS and CDR2 YFSETQ. In total, around 600 healthy bone marrow donors made up the cohort. All cohort members were sampled while nominally healthy, although unrecorded immune exposures were likely present. The donor was CMV seropositive and belonged to the group of 250 to 350 seropositive cohort members. A peripheral blood sample was provided by each donor, and peripheral blood mononuclear cells were used for TCR beta sequencing. The Qiagen DNeasy Blood Extraction Kit was used to extract genomic DNA from the blood cell samples.

The clonotype originates from a woman under 30 in good health and CMV-seropositive. Recombination joined TRBV5-1 with TRBJ2-7; a stretch of 9 junction bases matches TRBD1. Specimen: PBMCs. The nucleotide sequence reads as follows: TGCGCCAGCAGCCCCTGGGCGGGGACAGGGATCAGGCACGAGCAGTACTTC. Its amino acids are CASSPWAGTGIRHEQYF. With all but the CDR3 taken from the reference TRBV5-1 and TRBJ2-7 genes, the full variable domain is: KAGVTQTPRYLIKTRGQQVTLSCSPISGHRSVSWYQQTPGQGLQFLFEYFSETQRNKGNFPGRFSGRQFSNSRSEMNVSTLELGDSALYLCASSPWAGTGIRHEQYFGPGTRLTVT.